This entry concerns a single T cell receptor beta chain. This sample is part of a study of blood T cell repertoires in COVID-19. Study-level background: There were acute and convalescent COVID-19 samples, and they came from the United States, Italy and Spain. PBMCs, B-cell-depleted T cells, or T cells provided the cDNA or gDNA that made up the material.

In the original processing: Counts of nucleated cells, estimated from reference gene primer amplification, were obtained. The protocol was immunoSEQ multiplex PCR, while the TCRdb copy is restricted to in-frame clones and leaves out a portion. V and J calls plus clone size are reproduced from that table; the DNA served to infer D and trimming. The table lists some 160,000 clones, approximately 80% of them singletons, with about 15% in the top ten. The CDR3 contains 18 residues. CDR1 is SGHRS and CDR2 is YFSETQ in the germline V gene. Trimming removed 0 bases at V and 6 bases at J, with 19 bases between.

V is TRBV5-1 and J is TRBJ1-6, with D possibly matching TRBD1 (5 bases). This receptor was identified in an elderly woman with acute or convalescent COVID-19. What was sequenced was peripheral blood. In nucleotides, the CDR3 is TGCGCCAGCAGCTTGGCTCAGGGAATTGCCTCGGGTAATTCACCCCTCCACTTT. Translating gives CASSLAQGIASGNSPLHF.